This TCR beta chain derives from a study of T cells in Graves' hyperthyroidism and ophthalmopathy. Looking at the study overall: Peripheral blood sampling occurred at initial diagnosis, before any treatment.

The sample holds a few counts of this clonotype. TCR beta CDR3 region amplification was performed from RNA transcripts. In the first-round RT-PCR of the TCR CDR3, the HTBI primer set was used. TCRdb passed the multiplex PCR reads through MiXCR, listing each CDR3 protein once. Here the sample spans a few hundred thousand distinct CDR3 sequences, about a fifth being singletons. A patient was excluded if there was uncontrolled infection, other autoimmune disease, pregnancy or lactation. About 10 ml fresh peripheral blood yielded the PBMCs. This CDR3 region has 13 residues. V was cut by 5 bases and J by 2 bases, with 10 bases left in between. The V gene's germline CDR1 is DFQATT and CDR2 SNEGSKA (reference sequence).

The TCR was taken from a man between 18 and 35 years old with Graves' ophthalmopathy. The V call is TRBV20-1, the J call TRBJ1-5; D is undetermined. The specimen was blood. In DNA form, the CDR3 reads TGCAGTGCTTTAGGTGCTGGCAATCAGCCCCAGCATTTT. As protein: CSALGAGNQPQHF.